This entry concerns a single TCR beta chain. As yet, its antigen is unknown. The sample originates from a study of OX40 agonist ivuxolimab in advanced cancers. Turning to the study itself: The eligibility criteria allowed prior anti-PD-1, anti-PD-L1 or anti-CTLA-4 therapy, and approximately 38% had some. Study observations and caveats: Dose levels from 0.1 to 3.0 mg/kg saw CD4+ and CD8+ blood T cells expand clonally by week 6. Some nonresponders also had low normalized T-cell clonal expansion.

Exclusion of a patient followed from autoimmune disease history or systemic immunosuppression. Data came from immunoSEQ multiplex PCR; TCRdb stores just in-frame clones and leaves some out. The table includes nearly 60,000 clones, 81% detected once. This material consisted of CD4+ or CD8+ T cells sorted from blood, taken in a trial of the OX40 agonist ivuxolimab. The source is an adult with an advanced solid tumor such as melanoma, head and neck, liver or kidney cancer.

CDR3: CASSPIAGSSYNEQFF. The CDR3 DNA sequence: TGCGCCAGCAGCCCCATAGCGGGGAGCTCCTACAATGAGCAGTTCTTC. This chain links TRBV4-1 with TRBJ2-1; TRBD2 matches at 8 bases. Trimming at V came to 4 bases and at J to 0 bases, leaving 5 bases not matched to a gene. CDR1 and CDR2 (germline): MGHRA, YSYEKL. The CDR3 contains 16 residues.